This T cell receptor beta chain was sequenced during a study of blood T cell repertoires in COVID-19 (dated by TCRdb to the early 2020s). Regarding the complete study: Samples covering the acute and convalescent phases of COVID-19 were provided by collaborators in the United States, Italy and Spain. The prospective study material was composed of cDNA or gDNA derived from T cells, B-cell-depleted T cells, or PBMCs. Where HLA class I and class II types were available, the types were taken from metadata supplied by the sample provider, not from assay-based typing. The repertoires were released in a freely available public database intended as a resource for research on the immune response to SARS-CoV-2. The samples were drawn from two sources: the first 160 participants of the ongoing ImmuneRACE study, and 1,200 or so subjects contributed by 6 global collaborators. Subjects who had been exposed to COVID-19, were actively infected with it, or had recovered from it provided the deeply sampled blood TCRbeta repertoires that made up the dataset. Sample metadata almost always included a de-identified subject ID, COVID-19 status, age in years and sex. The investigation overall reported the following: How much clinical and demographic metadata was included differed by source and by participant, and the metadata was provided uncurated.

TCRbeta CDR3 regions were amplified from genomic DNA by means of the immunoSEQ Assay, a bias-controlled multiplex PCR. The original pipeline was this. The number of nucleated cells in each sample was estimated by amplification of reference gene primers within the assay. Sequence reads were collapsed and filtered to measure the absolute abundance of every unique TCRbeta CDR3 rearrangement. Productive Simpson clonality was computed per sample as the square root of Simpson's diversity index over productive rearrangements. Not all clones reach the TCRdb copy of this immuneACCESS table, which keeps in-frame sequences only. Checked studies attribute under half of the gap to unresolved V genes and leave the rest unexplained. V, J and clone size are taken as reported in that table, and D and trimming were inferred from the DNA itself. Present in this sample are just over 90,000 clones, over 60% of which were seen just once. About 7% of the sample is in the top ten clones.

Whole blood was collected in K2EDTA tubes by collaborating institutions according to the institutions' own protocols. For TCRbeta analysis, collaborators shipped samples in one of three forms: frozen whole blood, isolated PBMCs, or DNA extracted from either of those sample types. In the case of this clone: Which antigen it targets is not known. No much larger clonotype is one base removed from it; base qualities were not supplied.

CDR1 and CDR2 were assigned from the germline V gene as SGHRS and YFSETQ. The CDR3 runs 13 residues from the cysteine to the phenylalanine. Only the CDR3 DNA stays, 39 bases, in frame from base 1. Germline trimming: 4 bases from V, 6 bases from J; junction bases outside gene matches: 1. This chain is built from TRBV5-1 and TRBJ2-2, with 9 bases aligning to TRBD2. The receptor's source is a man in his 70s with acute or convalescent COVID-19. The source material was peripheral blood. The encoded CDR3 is CASSRTSAGELFF. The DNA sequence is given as TGCGCCAGCAGCCGGACTAGCGCCGGGGAGCTGTTTTTT.